The 10 T cell receptor beta chains given below trace back to one sample, sequenced in a study of T cells in tuberculosis. Generated by immunoSEQ multiplex PCR, the TCRdb table keeps only in-frame clones and is missing some. The sample includes nearly 35,000 clones, more than 85% seen only once; the top ten take roughly 2.4%. Sequenced input: PBMCs. Every receptor here comes from a donor aged 10 to 29 with latent tuberculosis or without tuberculosis infection.

The genes are TRBV5-1 and TRBJ1-5; 8 bases match TRBD1. J gave up 6 bases and V 4 bases, and 6 bases lay outside the gene matches. Germline V gives CDR1 SGHRS, CDR2 YFSETQ. The CDR3 totals 14 residues. The CDR3 DNA sequence: TGCGCCAGCAGCCCTTCCGGGACAGGTCAGCCCCAGCATTTT. Its protein product is CASSPSGTGQPQHF.

A few counts support this clone. The V call is TRBV6-5, the J call TRBJ1-2; 11 nucleotides align to TRBD1. The CDR3 spans 16 residues. Germline assignment: CDR1 MNHEY and CDR2 SVGAGI. Germline trimming cut 0 bases from V and 5 bases from J; bases unmatched to any gene: 5. The CDR3 loop reads CASSYSRTGGSYGYTF. CDR3 coding DNA: TGTGCCAGCAGTTACTCGCGGACAGGGGGCTCTTATGGCTACACCTTC.

The chain is built from TRBV6-5 and TRBJ2-3, with D unresolved. Germline CDR1 is MNHEY and CDR2 is SVGAGI. This CDR3 spans 15 amino acids. Trimming removed 3 bases from V and 2 bases from J, with 12 bases in between. CDR3 amino acids: CASSYGDSDTDTQYF. CDR3 nucleotide sequence: TGTGCCAGCAGTTATGGCGACTCTGACACAGATACGCAGTATTTT.

This clone was detected once. As DNA, the CDR3 is TGTGCCAGCAGGTCGGGAGACCAAGAGACCCAGTACTTC. This encodes CASRSGDQETQYF. The V gene is TRBV21-1, the J gene TRBJ2-5; the table's TRBD2 call for D was not verified on the DNA. TRBV21-1 is reported as a pseudogene. This CDR3 is 13 amino acids long.

The V gene is TRBV9, the J gene TRBJ1-1; D gene ambiguous. Germline assignment: CDR1 SGDLS and CDR2 YYNGEE. V lost 2 bases and J lost 1, with 6 bases in between. CDR3 length: 13 residues. The CDR3 region is CASSVWQNTEAFF. The CDR3 nucleotides read TGTGCCAGCAGCGTTTGGCAGAACACTGAAGCTTTCTTT. The full variable domain, its missing parts supplied by reference TRBV9 and TRBJ1-1, is DSGVTQTPKHLITATGQRVTLRCSPRSGDLSVYWYQQSLDQGLQFLIQYYNGEERAKGNILERFSAQQFPDLHSELNLSSLELGDSALYFCASSVWQNTEAFFGQGTRLTVV.

CDR3 coding DNA: TGTGCCAGTAGGTCGACGGAGACCAAAAACATTCAGTACTTC. It yields the protein CASRSTETKNIQYF. The genes are TRBV19 and TRBJ2-4; D unclear. Germline V gene data show CDR1 as LNHDA and CDR2 as SQIVND (reference sequence). Trimming pared 6 bases from V and 2 bases from J, leaving 11 bases between. CDR3 size: 14 residues.

The chain carries TRBV30 and TRBJ2-1; D call uncertain. V was trimmed by 1 base and J by 0 bases, leaving 10 bases between them. CDR3 length: 15 residues. Germline V gene lookup returns CDR1 GTSNPN and CDR2 SVGIG (reference sequence). CDR3 protein: CAWSDFPSSYNEQFF. CDR3 DNA sequence: TGTGCCTGGAGTGACTTCCCTAGCTCCTACAATGAGCAGTTCTTC.

The chain carries TRBV11-2 and TRBJ2-7, with 9 bases lining up with TRBD2. V was clipped by 6 bases and J by 2 bases; unmatched bases: 11. The length of the CDR3 is 16 residues. Germline loops: CDR1 SGHAT, CDR2 FQNNGV. The CDR3 region has the DNA TGTGCCAGCAGAGAAAAGCCTAGCGGGATCCCCTACGAGCAGTACTTC. This gives the protein CASREKPSGIPYEQYF.

The chain couples TRBV2 to TRBJ2-2, with unresolved D. Deletions cut 8 bases from V and 0 bases from J, with 10 bases between. CDR3 length equals 14 residues. Looked up from germline, CDR1 is SNHLY and CDR2 is FYNNEI. The chain's CDR3 is CASGTVPNTGELFF. Written as DNA, the CDR3 is TGTGCCAGCGGCACAGTACCGAACACCGGGGAGCTGTTTTTT.

The rearrangement joins TRBV10-1 to TRBJ1-2; TRBD1 matches 8 bases. V was clipped by 5 bases and J by 7 bases; unmatched bases: 6. This CDR3 is built from 13 residues. Germline V lookup: CDR1 WNHNN, CDR2 SYGVQD (reference sequence). The CDR3 DNA reads TGCGCCAGCAGTTGGACAGGGTACGGTGGCTACACCTTC. Amino acid sequence: CASSWTGYGGYTF.